What follows is one T cell receptor (beta chain) and its context. No antigen is known for it. The data originate from a study of T cell responses to AZD1222 COVID-19 vaccine. Study findings and constraints: Of the AZD1222 recipients, only five to seven were seropositive at baseline. CD4 TCRs associated with vaccination spanned spike, dominating at 160-218 and 743-854. Most donors were white British, females outnumbered males, and clonal diversity was possibly underestimated.

Germline CDR1 reads SGHTA; CDR2 reads FQGNSA. The CDR3 is 16 amino acids. Trimming took 5 bases from V and 0 from J, leaving 16 bases between them. Sequencing was performed with immunoSEQ multiplex PCR; in TCRdb, only in-frame clones are kept and a portion is missing. The table has under 150,000 clones, 65% to 90% seen once. The origin of this receptor is an adult who received the MenACWY meningococcal vaccine as a control. The chain carries TRBV7-2 and TRBJ1-1; possibly TRBD1 for D (5 bases). The starting material was peripheral blood, obtained 28 days after the second dose of the MenACWY control vaccine. For the CDR3, the DNA is TGTGCCAGCAGCCTTGGAATCAGGGCTTTGAACACTGAAGCTTTCTTT. Translated, it gives CASSLGIRALNTEAFF.